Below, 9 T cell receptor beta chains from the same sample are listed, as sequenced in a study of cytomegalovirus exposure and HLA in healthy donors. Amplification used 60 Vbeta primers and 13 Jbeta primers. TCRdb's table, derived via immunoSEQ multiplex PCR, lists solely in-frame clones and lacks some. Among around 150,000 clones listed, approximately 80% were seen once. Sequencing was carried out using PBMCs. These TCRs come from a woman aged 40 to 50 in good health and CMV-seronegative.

In nucleotides, the CDR3 is TGTGCCAGCAGTGAGGTGGGAAGTTTTGTAAGGGGATCACCCCTCCACTTT. Its protein is CASSEVGSFVRGSPLHF. This chain links TRBV6-1 with TRBJ1-6, with a weak D call TRBD1 (5 bases). There are 17 residues in the CDR3. Per the germline V gene, CDR1 is MNHNS and CDR2 is SASEGT. V shed 3 bases and J shed 10 bases, with 22 bases lying between them.

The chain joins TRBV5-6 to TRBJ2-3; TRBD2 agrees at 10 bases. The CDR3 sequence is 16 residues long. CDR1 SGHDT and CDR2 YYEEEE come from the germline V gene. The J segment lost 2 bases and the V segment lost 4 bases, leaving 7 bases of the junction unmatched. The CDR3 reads CASSTKRGGNTDTQYF. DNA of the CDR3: TGTGCCAGCAGCACTAAGCGGGGGGGTAACACAGATACGCAGTATTTT.

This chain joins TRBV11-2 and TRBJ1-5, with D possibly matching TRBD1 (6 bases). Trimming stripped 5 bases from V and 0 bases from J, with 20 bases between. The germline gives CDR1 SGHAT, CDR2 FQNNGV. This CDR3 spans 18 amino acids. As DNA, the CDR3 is TGTGCCAGCAGCGCAGACAGGCCATCTGATTATAGCAATCAGCCCCAGCATTTT. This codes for CASSADRPSDYSNQPQHF.

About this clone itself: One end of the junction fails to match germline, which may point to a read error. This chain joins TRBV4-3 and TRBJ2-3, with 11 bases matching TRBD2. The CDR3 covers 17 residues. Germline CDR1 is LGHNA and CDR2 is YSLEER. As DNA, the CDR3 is TGCACCAGCAGCCCCTGGGAGACTAGCGGGACAGGAGATACGCAGTATTTT. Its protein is CTSSPWETSGTGDTQYF.

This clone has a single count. The CDR3 loop is CASSLGTRGLVQPQHF. CDR3 DNA sequence: TGTGCCAGCAGTTTAGGGACGCGGGGGCTTGTTCAGCCCCAGCATTTT. V usage is TRBV28 and J usage is TRBJ1-5; tentatively, D is TRBD1 (6 bases). Germline V gene lookup returns CDR1 MDHEN and CDR2 SYDVKM. Trimming cost V 2 bases and J 6 bases, with 17 bases left between them. CDR3 size: 16 residues.

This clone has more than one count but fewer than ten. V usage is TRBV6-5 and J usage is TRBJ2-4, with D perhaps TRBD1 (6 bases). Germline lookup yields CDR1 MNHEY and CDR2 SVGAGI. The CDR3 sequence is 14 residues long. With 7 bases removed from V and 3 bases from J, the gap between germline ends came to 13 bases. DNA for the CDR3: TGTGCCAGCACCGACACAGGGCACAAAAACATTCAGTACTTC. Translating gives CASTDTGHKNIQYF.

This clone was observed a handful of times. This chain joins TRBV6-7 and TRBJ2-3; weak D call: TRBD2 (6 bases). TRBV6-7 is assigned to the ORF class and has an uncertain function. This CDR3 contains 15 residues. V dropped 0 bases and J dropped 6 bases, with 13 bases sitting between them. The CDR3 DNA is TGTGCCAGCAGTTACTCGCGACTAGTTTCGGATACGCAGTATTTT. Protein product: CASSYSRLVSDTQYF.

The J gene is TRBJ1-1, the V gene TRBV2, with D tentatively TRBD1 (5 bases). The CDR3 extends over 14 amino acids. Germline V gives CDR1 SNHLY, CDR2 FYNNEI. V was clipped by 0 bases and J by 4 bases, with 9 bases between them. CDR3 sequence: CASSEAGGGTEAFF. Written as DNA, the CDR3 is TGTGCCAGCAGTGAAGCGGGGGGAGGCACTGAAGCTTTCTTT. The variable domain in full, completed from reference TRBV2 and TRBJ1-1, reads EPEVTQTPSHQVTQMGQEVILRCVPISNHLYFYWYRQILGQKVEFLVSFYNNEISEKSEIFDDQFSVERPDGSNFTLKIRSTKLEDSAMYFCASSEAGGGTEAFFGQGTRLTVV.

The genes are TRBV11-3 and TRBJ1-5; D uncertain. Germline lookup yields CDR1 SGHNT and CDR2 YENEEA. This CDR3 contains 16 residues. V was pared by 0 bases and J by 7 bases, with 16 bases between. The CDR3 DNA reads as TGTGCCAGCAGCTTAGATCAATACAGTGAGAACCAGCCCCAGCATTTT. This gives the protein CASSLDQYSENQPQHF.